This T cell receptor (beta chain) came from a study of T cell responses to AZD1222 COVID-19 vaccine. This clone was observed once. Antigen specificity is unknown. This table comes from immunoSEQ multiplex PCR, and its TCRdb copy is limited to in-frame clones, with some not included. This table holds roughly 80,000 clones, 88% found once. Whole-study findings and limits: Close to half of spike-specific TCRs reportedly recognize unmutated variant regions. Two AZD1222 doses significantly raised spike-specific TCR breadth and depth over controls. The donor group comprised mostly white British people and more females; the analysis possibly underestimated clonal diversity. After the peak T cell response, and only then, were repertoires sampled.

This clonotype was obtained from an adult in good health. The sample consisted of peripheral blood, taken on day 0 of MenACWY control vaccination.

The CDR3 here is CASSVQLAGGELFF. CDR3 nucleotides: TGTGCCAGCAGCGTACAGTTGGCGGGTGGGGAGCTGTTTTTT. The chain couples TRBV9 to TRBJ2-2; TRBD2 might be the D (5 bases). Germline loops: CDR1 SGDLS, CDR2 YYNGEE. V dropped 1 base and J dropped 8 bases, with 12 bases sitting between them. This CDR3 is built from 14 residues.